The 11 T cell receptor beta chains reported below all come from one sample, sequenced in a study of CD8 T cells in Susac syndrome. An input of roughly 0.5 to 1 ug of RNA was subjected to reverse transcription using random hexamers. Each CDR3 protein gets one entry after TCRdb re-called the immunoSEQ multiplex PCR reads with MiXCR. The table lists approximately 150,000 distinct CDR3 sequences, roughly 93% of them singletons. Sample: CD4+ T cells from PBMCs. The receptors were sampled from a human donor in good health.

V gene TRBV25-1 combines with J gene TRBJ2-7; 10 nucleotides match TRBD1. The V and J ends lost 5 bases and 5 bases, in that order; junction bases with no gene match: 6. CDR3 size: 14 residues. Germline assignment: CDR1 MGHDK and CDR2 SYGVNS. CDR3 sequence reads: CASSRDRGRDEQYF. CDR3 in DNA: TGTGCCAGCAGTAGGGACAGGGGACGGGACGAGCAGTACTTC.

The chain recombines TRBV6-2 or TRBV6-3 with TRBJ1-2; D remains unclear. V was cut by 2 bases and J by 4 bases, with 17 bases left in between. Per the germline V gene, CDR1 is MNHEY and CDR2 is SVGEGT. This CDR3 region has 16 residues. CDR3 sequence reads: CASSYGPGAGSYGYTF. In nucleotides, the CDR3 is TGTGCCAGCAGTTACGGTCCGGGCGCGGGATCCTATGGCTACACCTTC.

V usage is TRBV19 and J usage is TRBJ2-7; D gene uncertain. The CDR3 loop spans 12 amino acids. CDR1 and CDR2 (germline): LNHDA, SQIVND (reference sequence). V gave up 7 bases and J gave up 2 bases, with 9 bases separating them. The CDR3, as DNA: TGTGCCAGTAAGTTCCAGACCTACGAGCAGTACTTC. Translating gives CASKFQTYEQYF.

V and J are TRBV2 and TRBJ1-1; no clear D. CDR1 is SNHLY, CDR2 FYNNEI, per germline. This CDR3 region has 13 residues. V lost 7 bases to trimming and J lost 1 base, with 10 bases between them. CDR3 coding DNA: TGTGCCAGCAAATTAGACACGAACACTGAAGCTTTCTTT. Its translation: CASKLDTNTEAFF.

This chain connects TRBV5-4 to TRBJ2-7, with TRBD2 identical over 8 bases. J gave up 4 bases and V 4 bases, and 10 bases lay outside the gene matches. The germline V gene has CDR1 SGHNT and CDR2 YYREEE (reference sequence). The CDR3 extends over 15 amino acids. Here the CDR3 DNA reads TGTGCCAGCAGCACTCGGGGGGGGCAGCCTTACGAGCAGTACTTC. Translating it yields CASSTRGGQPYEQYF.

This clonotype was seen a single time. This chain's CDR3 is CASSQEVTIRGNYGYTF. The CDR3 DNA reads TGCGCCAGCAGCCAAGAAGTTACGATTAGAGGGAACTATGGCTACACCTTC. The chain carries TRBV4-1 and TRBJ1-2; D not certain. The CDR3 has 17 amino acids. Germline V gives CDR1 MGHRA, CDR2 YSYEKL. The ends were cut back, 0 bases at V and 2 bases at J, with 16 bases in the middle.

The chain links TRBV30 to TRBJ2-3; 8 bases are shared with TRBD2. After removal of 2 bases from V and 9 bases from J, the junction contained 10 bases not matched to a gene. Germline values: CDR1 GTSNPN, CDR2 SVGIG (reference sequence). This CDR3 comprises 14 residues. The CDR3 here is CAWSIGAGEETQYF. As DNA, the CDR3 is TGTGCCTGGAGTATCGGAGCGGGGGAAGAGACGCAGTATTTT.

This clonotype was observed a single time. The chain recombines TRBV20-1 with TRBJ1-2, with D perhaps TRBD1 (5 bases). The CDR3 runs to 15 residues. V was pared by 3 bases and J by 4 bases, with 18 bases between. CDR1 and CDR2 (germline): DFQATT, SNEGSKA (reference sequence). The CDR3 region is CSASIPLRASYGYTF. CDR3 sequence (DNA): TGCAGTGCTAGTATTCCCCTCAGGGCTTCCTATGGCTACACCTTC.

There are a few counts of this clonotype. The rearrangement uses TRBV5-1 and TRBJ2-7, with a possible D match to TRBD1 (6 bases). V lost 0 bases and J 6 bases, leaving 13 bases between the germline ends. The CDR3 length is 14 residues. The germline CDR1 and CDR2 sequences are SGHRS and YFSETQ. CDR3 sequence reads: CASSLEQGLGEQYF. The CDR3 DNA sequence: TGCGCCAGCAGCTTGGAACAGGGATTGGGCGAGCAGTACTTC.

This chain uses TRBV18 with TRBJ2-2; TRBD1 matches at 7 bases. The CDR3 contains 15 residues. The germline CDR1 and CDR2 sequences are KGHSH and LQKENI. The J segment lost 4 bases and the V segment lost 2 bases, leaving 4 bases of the junction unmatched. CDR3 coding DNA: TGTGCCAGCTCACCAACAGGGGATGTCACCGGGGAGCTGTTTTTT. Residues: CASSPTGDVTGELFF.

The gene calls are TRBV20-1 and TRBJ1-1, with D maybe TRBD1 (5 bases). CDR1 DFQATT and CDR2 SNEGSKA come from the germline V gene (reference sequence). V was cut by 4 bases and J by 7 bases, with 16 bases left in between. This CDR3 has 13 amino acids. The CDR3 spells CSAKAGGGGEAFF. CDR3 coding DNA: TGCAGTGCTAAAGCGGGCGGCGGGGGTGAAGCTTTCTTT.